The clone carrying this TCR beta chain appeared a few times. Donors gave 8 to 10 milliliters of peripheral blood apiece. For the second PCR, which ran for about 7 to 11 cycles, a sample-barcoded 5' primer and a J-beta primer mix were used. Each cDNA was tagged by a template-switch adaptor containing 12 random nucleotides. One entry per CDR3 protein results from TCRdb running MiXCR on the 5' RACE reads. Among 700,000 to 950,000 distinct CDR3 sequences listed, over 45% were seen once. The entry originates in a study of blood T cells in healthy people across ages. The source material was blood. This TCR came from a man aged 30-40 years in good health.

CDR3 in amino acids: CSVDRSQTGIPIGSYGYTF. The CDR3 DNA reads as TGCAGCGTTGATAGGTCACAAACAGGGATCCCAATCGGTAGCTATGGCTACACCTTC. This chain links TRBV29-1 with TRBJ1-2; weak D call: TRBD1 (6 bases). This CDR3 spans 19 amino acids. Trimming shortened V by 3 bases and J by 4 bases, and 30 bases separated the two germline ends. Germline CDR1 SQVTM, CDR2 ANQGSEA.